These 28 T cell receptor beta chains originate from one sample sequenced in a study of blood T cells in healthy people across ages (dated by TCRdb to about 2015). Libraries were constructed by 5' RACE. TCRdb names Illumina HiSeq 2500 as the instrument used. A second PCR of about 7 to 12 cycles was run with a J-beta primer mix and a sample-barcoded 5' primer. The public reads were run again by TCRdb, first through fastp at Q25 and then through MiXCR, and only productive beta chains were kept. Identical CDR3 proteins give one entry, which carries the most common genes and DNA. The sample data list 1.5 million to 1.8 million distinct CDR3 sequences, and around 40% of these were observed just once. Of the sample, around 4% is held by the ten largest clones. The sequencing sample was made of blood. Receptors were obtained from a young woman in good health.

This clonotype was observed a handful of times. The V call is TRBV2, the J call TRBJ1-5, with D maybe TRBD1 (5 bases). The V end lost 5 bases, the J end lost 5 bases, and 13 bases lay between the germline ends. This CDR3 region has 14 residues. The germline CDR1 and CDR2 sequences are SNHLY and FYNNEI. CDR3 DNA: TGTGCCAGCAGTCCCGACAGCCAATATCAGCCCCAGCATTTT. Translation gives CASSPDSQYQPQHF.

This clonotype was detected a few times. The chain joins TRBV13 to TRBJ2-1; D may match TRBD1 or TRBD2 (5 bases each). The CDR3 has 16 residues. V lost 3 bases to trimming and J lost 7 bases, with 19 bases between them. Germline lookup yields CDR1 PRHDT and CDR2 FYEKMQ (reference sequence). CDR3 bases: TGTGCCAGCAGCTTGGAGCTGTCCCGGGGCGTGAATGAGCAGTTCTTC. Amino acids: CASSLELSRGVNEQFF.

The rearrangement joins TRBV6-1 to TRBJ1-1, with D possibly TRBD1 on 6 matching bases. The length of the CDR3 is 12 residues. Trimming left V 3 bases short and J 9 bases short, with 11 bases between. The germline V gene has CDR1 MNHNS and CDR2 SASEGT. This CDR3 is CASSDGGAQAFF. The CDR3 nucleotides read TGTGCCAGCAGTGATGGGGGGGCCCAAGCTTTCTTT.

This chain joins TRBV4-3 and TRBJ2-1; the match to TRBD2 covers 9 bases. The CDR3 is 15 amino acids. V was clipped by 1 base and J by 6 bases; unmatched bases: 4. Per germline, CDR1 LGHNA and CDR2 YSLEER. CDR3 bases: TGCGCCAGCAGCCAAGCTAGCGGGATCACCAATGAGCAGTTCTTC. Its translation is CASSQASGITNEQFF.

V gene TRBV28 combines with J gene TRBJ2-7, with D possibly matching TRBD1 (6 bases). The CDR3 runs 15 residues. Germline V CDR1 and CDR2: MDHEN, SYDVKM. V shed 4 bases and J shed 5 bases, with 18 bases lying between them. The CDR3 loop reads CASSSHRVILDEQYF. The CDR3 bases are TGTGCCAGCAGTTCGCACAGGGTAATTTTAGACGAGCAGTACTTC.

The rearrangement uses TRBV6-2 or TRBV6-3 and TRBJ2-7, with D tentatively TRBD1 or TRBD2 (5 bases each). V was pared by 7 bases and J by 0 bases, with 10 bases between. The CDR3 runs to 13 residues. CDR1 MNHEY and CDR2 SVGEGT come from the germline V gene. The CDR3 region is CASTGQNSYEQYF. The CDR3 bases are TGTGCCAGCACGGGGCAGAACTCCTACGAGCAGTACTTC.

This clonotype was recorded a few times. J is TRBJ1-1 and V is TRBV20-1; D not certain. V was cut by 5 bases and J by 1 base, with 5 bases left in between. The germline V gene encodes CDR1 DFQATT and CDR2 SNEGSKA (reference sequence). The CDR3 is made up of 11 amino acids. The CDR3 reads CSAEGNTEAFF. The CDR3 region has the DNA TGCAGTGCTGAGGGGAACACTGAAGCTTTCTTT.

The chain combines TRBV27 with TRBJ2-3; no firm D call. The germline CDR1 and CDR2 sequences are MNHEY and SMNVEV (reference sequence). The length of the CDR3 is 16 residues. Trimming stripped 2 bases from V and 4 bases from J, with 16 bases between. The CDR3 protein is CASSLVPGRIPDTQYF. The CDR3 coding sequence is TGTGCCAGCAGTTTAGTTCCGGGCAGGATCCCAGATACGCAGTATTTT.

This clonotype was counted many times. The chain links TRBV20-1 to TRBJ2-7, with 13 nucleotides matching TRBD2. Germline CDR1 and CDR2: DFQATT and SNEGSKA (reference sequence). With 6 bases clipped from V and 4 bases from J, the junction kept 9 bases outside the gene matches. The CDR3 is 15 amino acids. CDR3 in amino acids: CSARTSGRVSYEQYF. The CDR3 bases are TGCAGTGCCAGGACTAGCGGGAGAGTTTCGTACGAGCAGTACTTC.

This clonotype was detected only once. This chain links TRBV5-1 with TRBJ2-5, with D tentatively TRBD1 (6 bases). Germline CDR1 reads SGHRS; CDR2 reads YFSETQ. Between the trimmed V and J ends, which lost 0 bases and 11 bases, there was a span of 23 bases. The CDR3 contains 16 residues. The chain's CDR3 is CASSLGPRDISNEQYF. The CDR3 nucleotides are TGCGCCAGCAGCTTGGGCCCCCGGGACATATCTAATGAGCAGTACTTC.

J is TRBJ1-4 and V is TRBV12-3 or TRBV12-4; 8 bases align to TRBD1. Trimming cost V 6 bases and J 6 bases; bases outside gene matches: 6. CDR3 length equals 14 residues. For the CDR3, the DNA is TGTGCCAGCAGACACGACAGGGGTCATGAAAAACTGTTTTTT. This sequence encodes CASRHDRGHEKLFF.

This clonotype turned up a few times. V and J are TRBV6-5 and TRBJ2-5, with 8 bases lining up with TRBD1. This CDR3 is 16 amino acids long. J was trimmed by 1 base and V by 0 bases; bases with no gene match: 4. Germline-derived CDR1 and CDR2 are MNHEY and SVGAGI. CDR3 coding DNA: TGTGCCAGCAGTTACTCCCCCACAGGGGGCCAAGAGACCCAGTACTTC. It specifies CASSYSPTGGQETQYF.

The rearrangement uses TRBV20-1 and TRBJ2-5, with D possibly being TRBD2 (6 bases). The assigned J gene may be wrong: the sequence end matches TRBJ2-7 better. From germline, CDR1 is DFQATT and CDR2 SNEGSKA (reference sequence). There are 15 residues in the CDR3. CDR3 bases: TGCAGTGCTAGATCCGTGGGGCTAGCGACCTACGAGCAGTACTTC. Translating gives CSARSVGLATYEQYF.

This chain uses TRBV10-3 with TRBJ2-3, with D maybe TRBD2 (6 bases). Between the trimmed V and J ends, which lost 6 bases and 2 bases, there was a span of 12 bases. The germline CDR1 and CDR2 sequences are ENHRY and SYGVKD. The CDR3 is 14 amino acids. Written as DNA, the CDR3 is TGTGCCATCAGCGCGGGACTCAACACAGATACGCAGTATTTT. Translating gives CAISAGLNTDTQYF.

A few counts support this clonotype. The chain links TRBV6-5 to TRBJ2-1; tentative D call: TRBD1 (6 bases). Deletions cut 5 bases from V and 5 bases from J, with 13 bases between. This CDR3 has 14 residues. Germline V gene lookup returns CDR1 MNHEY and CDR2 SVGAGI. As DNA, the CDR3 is TGTGCCAGCAGTCTCAAAGGACAGCACAATGAGCAGTTCTTC. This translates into CASSLKGQHNEQFF.

In DNA, the CDR3 is TGCAGTGCCGAGACAGGGACTAGCACAGATACGCAGTATTTT. This encodes CSAETGTSTDTQYF. The J gene is TRBJ2-3, the V gene TRBV20-1; the D gene is possibly TRBD1 (7 bases). The V and J ends lost 6 bases and 0 bases respectively, with 13 bases between them. The CDR3 contains 14 residues. In germline, CDR1 is DFQATT, CDR2 SNEGSKA (reference sequence).

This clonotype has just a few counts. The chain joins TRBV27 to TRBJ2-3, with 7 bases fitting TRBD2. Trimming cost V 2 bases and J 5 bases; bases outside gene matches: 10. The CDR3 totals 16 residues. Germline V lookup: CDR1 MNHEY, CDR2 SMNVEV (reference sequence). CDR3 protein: CASSLGGAGWGDTQYF. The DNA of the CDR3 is TGTGCCAGCAGTTTAGGGGGAGCGGGATGGGGAGATACGCAGTATTTT.

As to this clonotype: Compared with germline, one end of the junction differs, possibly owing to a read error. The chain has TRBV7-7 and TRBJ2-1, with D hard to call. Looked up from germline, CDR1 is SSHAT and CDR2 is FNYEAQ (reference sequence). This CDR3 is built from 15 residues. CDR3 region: CASSSTQTFYNEQFF. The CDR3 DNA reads TGTGCTAGCAGCTCGACCCAGACCTTCTACAATGAGCAGTTCTTC.

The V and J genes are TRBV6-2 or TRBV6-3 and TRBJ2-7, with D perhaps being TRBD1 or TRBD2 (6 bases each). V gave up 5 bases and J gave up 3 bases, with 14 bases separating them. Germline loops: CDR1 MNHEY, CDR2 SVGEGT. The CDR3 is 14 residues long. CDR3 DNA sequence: TGTGCCAGCAGTGGAGGAGGGGGATTCTACGAGCAGTACTTC. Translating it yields CASSGGGGFYEQYF.

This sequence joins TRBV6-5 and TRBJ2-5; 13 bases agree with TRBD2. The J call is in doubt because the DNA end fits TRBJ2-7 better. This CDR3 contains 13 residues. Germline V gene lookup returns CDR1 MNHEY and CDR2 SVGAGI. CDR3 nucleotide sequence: TGTGCCGCTGGACTAGCGGGAGTCGGCGAGCAGTACTTC. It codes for CAAGLAGVGEQYF.

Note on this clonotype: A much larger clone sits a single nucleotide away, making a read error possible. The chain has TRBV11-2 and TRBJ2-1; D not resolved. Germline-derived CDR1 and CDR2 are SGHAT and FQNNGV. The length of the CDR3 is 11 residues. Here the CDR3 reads CAGSLVGQQFF. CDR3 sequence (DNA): TGTGCCGGCAGCTTAGTAGGGCAGCAGTTCTTC.

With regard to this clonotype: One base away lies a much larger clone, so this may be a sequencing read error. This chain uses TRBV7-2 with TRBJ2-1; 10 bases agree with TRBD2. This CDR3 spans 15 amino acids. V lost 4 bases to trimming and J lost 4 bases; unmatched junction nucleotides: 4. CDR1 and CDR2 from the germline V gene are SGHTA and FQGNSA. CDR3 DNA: TGTGCCAGCAGCTGCGAGCGGGGGGGGTACAATGAGCAGTTCTTC. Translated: CASSCERGGYNEQFF. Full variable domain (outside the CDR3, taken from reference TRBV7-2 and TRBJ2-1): GAGVSQSPSNKVTEKGKDVELRCDPISGHTALYWYRQSLGQGLEFLIYFQGNSAPDKSGLPSDRFSAERTGGSVSTLTIQRTQQEDSAVYLCASSCERGGYNEQFFGPGTRLTVL.

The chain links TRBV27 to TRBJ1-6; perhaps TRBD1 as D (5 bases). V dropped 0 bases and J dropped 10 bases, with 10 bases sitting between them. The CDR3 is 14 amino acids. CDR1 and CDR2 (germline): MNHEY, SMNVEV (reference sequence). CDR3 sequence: CASSLSRVTSPLHF. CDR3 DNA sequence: TGTGCCAGCAGTTTATCCAGGGTTACCTCACCCCTCCACTTT.

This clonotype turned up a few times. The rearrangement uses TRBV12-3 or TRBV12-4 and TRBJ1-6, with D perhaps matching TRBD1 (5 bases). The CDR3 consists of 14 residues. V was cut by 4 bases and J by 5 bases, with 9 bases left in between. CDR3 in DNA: TGTGCCAGCAGTTGGACAAACGATAATTCACCCCTCCACTTT. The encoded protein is CASSWTNDNSPLHF.

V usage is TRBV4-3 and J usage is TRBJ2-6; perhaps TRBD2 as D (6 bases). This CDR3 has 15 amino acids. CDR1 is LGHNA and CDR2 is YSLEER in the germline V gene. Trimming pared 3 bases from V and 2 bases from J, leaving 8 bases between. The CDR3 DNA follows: TGCGCCAGCAGCCAGGGACTCGCTGGGGCCAACGTCCTGACTTTC. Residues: CASSQGLAGANVLTF.

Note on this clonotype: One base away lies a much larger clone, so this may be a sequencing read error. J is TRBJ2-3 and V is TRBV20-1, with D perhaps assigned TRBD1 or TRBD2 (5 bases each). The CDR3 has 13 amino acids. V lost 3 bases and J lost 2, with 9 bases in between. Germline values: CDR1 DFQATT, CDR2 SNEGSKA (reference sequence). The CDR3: CSASGDPTDTQYF. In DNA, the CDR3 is TGCAGTGCTAGCGGGGACCCCACAGATACGCAGTATTTT.

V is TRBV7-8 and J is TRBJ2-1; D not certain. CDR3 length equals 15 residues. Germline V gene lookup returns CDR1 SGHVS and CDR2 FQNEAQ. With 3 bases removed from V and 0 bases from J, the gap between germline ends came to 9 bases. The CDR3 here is CASSFAASSYNEQFF. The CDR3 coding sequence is TGTGCCAGCAGCTTCGCGGCAAGCTCCTACAATGAGCAGTTCTTC.

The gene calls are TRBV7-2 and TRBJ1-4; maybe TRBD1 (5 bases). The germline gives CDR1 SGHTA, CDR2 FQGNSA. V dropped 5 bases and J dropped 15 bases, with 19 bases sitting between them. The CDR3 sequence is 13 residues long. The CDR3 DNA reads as TGTGCCAGCAGCCCCGGGATGAGGAGGGACGTGTTTTTT. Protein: CASSPGMRRDVFF.